Included here is one TCR beta chain sequence, with context. Its antigen is still unknown. No per-base quality is available; no much larger clone lies one base away. RNA was extracted using the RNeasy kit, and 0.5 to 1 microgram was reverse transcribed with random hexamers. TCR beta CDR3 regions were amplified with the immunoSEQ multiplex PCR assay covering 54 Vbeta and 13 Jbeta segments. PCR amplification bias was corrected using a synthetic template baseline for primer optimization and computational correction. Under the source paper's analysis protocol: Only productive sequences were kept, with reads annotated to V, D and J genes according to IMGT and analyzed in immunoSEQ Analyzer. To calculate clonality, Shannon entropy was normalized by log2 of the number of productive unique sequences and then subtracted from one. Public and private clones were assessed among the 100 most prevalent clones of each patient and control. Susac-specific clones were defined as absent from healthy and MS cohorts, over a thousand published viral clones and other ImmuneACCESS disease sequences. TCRdb reprocessing: public reads trimmed at Q25 with fastp, clones called with MiXCR, in-frame beta chains kept. Identical CDR3 protein sequences are pooled into one entry, listed with their most common genes and DNA. None of the V and J calls come from the authors' own analysis; TCRdb made them. The sample table records around 220,000 distinct CDR3 sequences; about 94% of these occur just once. The ten largest clonotypes hold 0.1% to 0.15% of the sample.

The CDR3 covers 15 residues, taking in both the cysteine and the phenylalanine. Only the CDR3 DNA is retained, 45 bases long and in frame from the first base. CDR1 LNHDA and CDR2 SQIVND are derived from the germline V gene (reference sequence). V trim: 10 bases; J trim: 1 base; unmatched bases: 5. This sample was taken from a study of CD8 T cells in Susac syndrome (dated by TCRdb to 2018 to 2020). Notes on the research overall: Whether CD8+ T cell activation and differentiation in Susac syndrome was antigen driven was tested using repertoire sequencing. The study compared CD8+ T cell repertoire clonality among 12 healthy donors, around 14 Susac syndrome patients and some 16 multiple sclerosis patients. General study outcomes and caveats: The study acknowledged that relatively few individuals were included in the TCR sequencing and HLA analysis.

Peripheral blood CD8+ and CD4+ T cells from healthy donors, Susac syndrome patients and multiple sclerosis patients were profiled by high-throughput TCR beta sequencing. Treatment-naive patients with stable or active relapsing-remitting disease fulfilling revised McDonald criteria were used as multiple sclerosis controls. CD8+ TEMRA cells were enriched by FACS, while bulk CD8+ and CD4+ T cells were purified by magnetic negative isolation. Blood was drawn into EDTA tubes, processed within 24 hours, and PBMCs were isolated by density gradient centrifugation. PBMCs destined for TCR sequencing were cryopreserved in liquid nitrogen and later thawed in a 37 °C water bath. Purity of sorted or isolated CD4+, CD8+ and CD8+ TEMRA cells was at least 90%.

This TCR was sampled from a human donor with multiple sclerosis. The sample comprised CD8+ T cells from PBMCs. Recombination joined TRBV19 with TRBJ2-1; TRBD2 matches 12 bases in the middle. This receptor has the CDR3 CATELAGGSYNEQFF. The DNA sequence is as follows: TGTGCCACTGAACTAGCGGGGGGATCCTACAATGAGCAGTTCTTC. Full variable domain (CDR3 extended with the reference TRBV19 and TRBJ2-1 proteins): DGGITQSPKYLFRKEGQNVTLSCEQNLNHDAMYWYRQDPGQGLRLIYYSQIVNDFQKGDIAEGYSVSREKKESFPLTVTSAQKNPTAFYLCATELAGGSYNEQFFGPGTRLTVL.